This T cell receptor (beta chain) was identified during a study of blood T cell repertoires in COVID-19. With 5 bases clipped from V and 6 bases from J, the junction kept 7 bases outside the gene matches. Per the germline V gene, CDR1 is SGHAT and CDR2 is FQDESV (reference sequence). This CDR3 has 15 residues. The method was immunoSEQ multiplex PCR; TCRdb's version includes in-frame clones alone and lacks a portion of them. The sample consists of about 300,000 clones, around nine tenths of them appearing once. The receptor was derived from a woman between 18 and 29 years old who had recovered from COVID-19. The chain is built from TRBV11-1 and TRBJ2-2; 9 nucleotides match TRBD2. The source material was PBMCs or T cells enriched from blood (not recorded which). The CDR3 sequence is CASSNSGSLSGELFF. DNA for the CDR3: TGTGCCAGCAGCAATAGCGGGAGTCTGTCCGGGGAGCTGTTTTTT.